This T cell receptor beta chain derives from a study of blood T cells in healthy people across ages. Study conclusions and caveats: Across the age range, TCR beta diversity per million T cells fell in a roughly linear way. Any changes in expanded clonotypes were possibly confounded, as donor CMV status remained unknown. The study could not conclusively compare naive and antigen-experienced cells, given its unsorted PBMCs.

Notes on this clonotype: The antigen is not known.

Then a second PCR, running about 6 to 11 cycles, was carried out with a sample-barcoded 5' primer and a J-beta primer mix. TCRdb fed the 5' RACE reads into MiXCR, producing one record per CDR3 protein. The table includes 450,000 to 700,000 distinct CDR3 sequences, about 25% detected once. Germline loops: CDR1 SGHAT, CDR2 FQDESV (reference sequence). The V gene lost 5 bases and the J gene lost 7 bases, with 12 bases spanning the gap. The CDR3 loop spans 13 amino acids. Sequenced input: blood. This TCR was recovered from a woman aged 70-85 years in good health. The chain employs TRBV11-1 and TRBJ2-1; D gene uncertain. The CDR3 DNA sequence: TGTGCCAGCAGCCCCGCCCGGGTGAATGAGCAGTTCTTC. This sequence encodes CASSPARVNEQFF.